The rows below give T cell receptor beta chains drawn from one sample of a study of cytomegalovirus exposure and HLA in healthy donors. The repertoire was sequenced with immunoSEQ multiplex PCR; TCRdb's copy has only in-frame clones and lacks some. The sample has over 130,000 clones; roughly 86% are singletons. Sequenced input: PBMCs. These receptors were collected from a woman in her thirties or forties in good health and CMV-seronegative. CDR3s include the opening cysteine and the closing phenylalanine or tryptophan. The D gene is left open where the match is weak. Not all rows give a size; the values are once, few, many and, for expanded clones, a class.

TGCGCCAGCAGCCCCCAGGCGAGTGGCTCTGGAAACACCATATATTTT | CASSPQASGSGNTIYF | TRBJ1-3 | TRBV5-1 | once | -
TGCGCCAGCAGCCAACGAAGCAGGGTGAACACTGAAGCTTTCTTT | CASSQRSRVNTEAFF | TRBJ1-1 | TRBV5-1 | - | -
TGCGCCAGCAGCTTGGTGGACAGCTACAATGAGCAGTTCTTC | CASSLVDSYNEQFF | TRBJ2-1 | TRBV5-1 | - | -
TGTGCCAGCAGCTTGGGAAGGACTAGCGGGAGTTACGAGACCCAGTACTTC | CASSLGRTSGSYETQYF | TRBJ2-5 | TRBV11-2 | - | TRBD2
TGCGCCAGCAGCTTGGTTTTAGCGGAAGGACAGGGTGAGCAGTTCTTC | CASSLVLAEGQGEQFF | TRBJ2-1 | TRBV5-1 | - | TRBD1
TGCGCCAGCAGTTTAGGACAGGCCCTCGAGCAGTACTTC | CASSLGQALEQYF | TRBJ2-7 | TRBV5-1 | - | TRBD1
TGTGCCAGCAGCCCGCGGGTGACAGGGATCACCGGGGAGCTGTTTTTT | CASSPRVTGITGELFF | TRBJ2-2 | TRBV5-4 | - | TRBD1
TGCGCCAGCAGCTTAGGTGGGACTAGCGATAGGGAGACCCAGTACTTC | CASSLGGTSDRETQYF | TRBJ2-5 | TRBV5-1 | - | TRBD2
TGTGCCAGCAGCTACGGACAGGGGGCAAACTATGGCTACACCTTC | CASSYGQGANYGYTF | TRBJ1-2 | TRBV7-2 | once | TRBD1
TGTGCCAGCAAACAGAACACTGAAGCTTTCTTT | CASKQNTEAFF | TRBJ1-1 | TRBV6-5 | - | -
TGCGCCAGCAGTCATCAGGGGCCGAACACCGGGGAGCTGTTTTTT | CASSHQGPNTGELFF | TRBJ2-2 | TRBV10-1 | - | -
TGTGCCAGTAGAACTCCCCGTCGGGACTCCGGGGTAGGGTACGAGCAGTACTTC | CASRTPRRDSGVGYEQYF | TRBJ2-7 | TRBV19 | - | -
TGTGCCAGCAGCCTCACTAGCGGGTACAATGAGCAGTTCTTC | CASSLTSGYNEQFF | TRBJ2-1 | TRBV7-6 | - | TRBD2
TGTGCCACCAGTTCGAGCGGGAGTATCAACGAGCAGTACTTC | CATSSSGSINEQYF | TRBJ2-7 | TRBV27 | - | TRBD2
TGTGCCAGTAGTCAACTAGCGGGAGCAAGGGCAGATACGCAGTATTTT | CASSQLAGARADTQYF | TRBJ2-3 | TRBV19 | - | TRBD2
TGTGCCAGCAGCTTAGTTCGCTACGAGCAGTACTTC | CASSLVRYEQYF | TRBJ2-7 | TRBV13 | - | -
TGTGCCTGGGGAACAGTGTCAAGCGGGAGGTCCAACGTCCTGACTTTC | CAWGTVSSGRSNVLTF | TRBJ2-6 | TRBV30 | - | TRBD2
TGTGCCAGCAAAGACCAGGGGGCAAGCAATCAGCCCCAGCATTTT | CASKDQGASNQPQHF | TRBJ1-5 | TRBV6-6 | - | TRBD1
TGCGCCAGCAGCCCCCTCCCCGGGGAGCTGTTTTTT | CASSPLPGELFF | TRBJ2-2 | TRBV4-1 | - | -
TGTGCCAGCAGCTTATCCCTCCAGGCGGGAGTTGCCGGGGAGCTGTTTTTT | CASSLSLQAGVAGELFF | TRBJ2-2 | TRBV7-2 | - | TRBD2
TGTGCCAGCAGCTTAATTCACGGGACAGGCGTTAATTCACCCCTCCACTTT | CASSLIHGTGVNSPLHF | TRBJ1-6 | TRBV7-8 | - | TRBD1
TGTGCCAGCAGGGACCCCCGGGGGGGGGTTAAAGGCGAGCAGTACTTC | CASRDPRGGVKGEQYF | TRBJ2-7 | TRBV27 | - | TRBD2
TGTGCCAGCAGTTTATCGGGCGTGGGGGGATGGGAGAGCGGGGAGCTGTTTTTT | CASSLSGVGGWESGELFF | TRBJ2-2 | TRBV28 | once | -
TGTGCCAGCAGCGTACCACAGGGAAACGGGCAGTACTTC | CASSVPQGNGQYF | TRBJ2-7 | TRBV5-6 | - | -
TGCGCCAGCAGCTTGGAGGGACTAAAGCCCAATGAGCAGTTCTTC | CASSLEGLKPNEQFF | TRBJ2-1 | TRBV5-1 | - | TRBD2
TGTTCCAGCAGCCCCAGCGGGGGGGAGACCCAGTACTTC | CSSSPSGGETQYF | TRBJ2-5 | TRBV7-9 | - | TRBD2
TGTGCCAGCAGCAGGCTAGCGGGGGGAGAGCAGTACTTC | CASSRLAGGEQYF | TRBJ2-5 | TRBV5-4 | - | TRBD2
TGTGCCAGCAGCTTGCCGTTTACTAGCGGGAGGTCAGATACGCAGTATTTT | CASSLPFTSGRSDTQYF | TRBJ2-3 | TRBV5-6 | - | TRBD2
TGTGCCAGCAGTTCCTCAGGGGTCCTGATTGGAAACACCATATATTTT | CASSSSGVLIGNTIYF | TRBJ1-3 | TRBV6-5 | - | -
TGTGCCAGCAGGAAACCGGGACTAGCAGCCACAGATACGCAGTATTTT | CASRKPGLAATDTQYF | TRBJ2-3 | TRBV6-6 | - | TRBD2
TGTGCCTGGAGTGTACAAGGGAGCACTGAAGCTTTCTTT | CAWSVQGSTEAFF | TRBJ1-1 | TRBV30 | - | -
TGTGCCAGCAGACAACAGGGTTTAAGCAATCAGCCCCAGCATTTT | CASRQQGLSNQPQHF | TRBJ1-5 | TRBV5-8 | - | -
TGTGCCAGCAGACAGAGCTACGAGCAGTACTTC | CASRQSYEQYF | TRBJ2-7 | TRBV28 | - | -
TGTGCCAGCAGCACGGGACTAAGCGGTAACAATGAGCAGTTCTTC | CASSTGLSGNNEQFF | TRBJ2-1 | TRBV6-5 | - | TRBD2
TGTGCCAGCAGTATTGTTCCCGGCAATCAGCCCCAGCATTTT | CASSIVPGNQPQHF | TRBJ1-5 | TRBV27 | once | -
TGCGCCAGCAGCCAAGATCTTTACAGGGGAGAGCGGGCAGATACGCAGTATTTT | CASSQDLYRGERADTQYF | TRBJ2-3 | TRBV4-3 | - | -
TGTGCCAGCAGCTTAGGGACTAGCGGGAGCAATGAGCAGTTCTTC | CASSLGTSGSNEQFF | TRBJ2-1 | TRBV7-8 | - | TRBD2
TGTGCCAGCAGCTTAGCCGGGGGGACTGGGGCCAACGTCCTGACTTTC | CASSLAGGTGANVLTF | TRBJ2-6 | TRBV7-8 | - | TRBD2
TGTGCCAGCAGCACCTACAGGGGGCGCAGCAACGAGCAGTACTTC | CASSTYRGRSNEQYF | TRBJ2-7 | TRBV11-2 | - | TRBD1
TGTGCCAGCAGTTACACTAGCGGGAGAGGCGGGACCCAGTACTTC | CASSYTSGRGGTQYF | TRBJ2-5 | TRBV2 | - | TRBD2
TGTGCCAGCAGCTTGGGGTCGGGAGCTGGCGGGGAGCTGTTTTTT | CASSLGSGAGGELFF | TRBJ2-2 | TRBV5-8 | - | -
TGTGCCAGCAGCTTATTAGGACAATCTCAAGAGACCCAGTACTTC | CASSLLGQSQETQYF | TRBJ2-5 | TRBV7-2 | - | -
TGTGCCAGCAGTTTAACAGCGGGGCGCCCCACAGATACGCAGTATTTT | CASSLTAGRPTDTQYF | TRBJ2-3 | TRBV27 | once | TRBD2
TGTGCCAGCAGAGGACGGGACAGGGGTTACGAGCAGTACTTC | CASRGRDRGYEQYF | TRBJ2-7 | TRBV2 | - | TRBD1
TGTGCCAGCAGTGTCCAGGGGGCTGCGAACACTGAAGCTTTCTTT | CASSVQGAANTEAFF | TRBJ1-1 | TRBV6-5 | - | TRBD1